A single sample is the source of the 10 T cell receptor beta chains below, sequenced in a study of cytomegalovirus exposure and HLA in healthy donors (dated by TCRdb to about 2017). The library was generated by the immunoSEQ multiplex PCR assay. For the multiplex PCR, a mixture combining 60 forward primers for TCR Vbeta segments and 13 reverse primers for TCR Jbeta segments was used. The source is immuneACCESS, and TCRdb retained only in-frame sequences with V and J called. Part of the clones is not carried over; for the studies checked, unresolved V genes explain less than half of this, and the remainder is unexplained. The sample table records about 170,000 clones; roughly 80% of these occur just once. The ten largest clonotypes hold about 4.4% of the sample. The sample was PBMCs. Source of these receptors: a woman aged 50 to 60 in good health and CMV-seropositive.

The CDR3 DNA reads TGTGCCAGCAGCGCGGGGAGCTCTCGGAGGACCGGGAGTCATGAGCAGTTCTTC. Protein sequence: CASSAGSSRRTGSHEQFF. The rearrangement links TRBV5-4 to TRBJ2-1, with a weak D call TRBD2 (6 bases). Trimming left V 4 bases short and J 8 bases short, with 28 bases between. The CDR3 runs 18 residues. Looked up from germline, CDR1 is SGHNT and CDR2 is YYREEE (reference sequence).

This chain uses TRBV30 with TRBJ2-5; the match to TRBD1 covers 7 bases. Germline V CDR1 and CDR2: GTSNPN, SVGIG (reference sequence). Germline trimming cut 2 bases from V and 5 bases from J; bases unmatched to any gene: 11. The CDR3 covers 15 residues. For the CDR3, the DNA is TGTGCCTGGAGTAGGACAGCCCCAGGGGGTGAGACCCAGTACTTC. Amino acids: CAWSRTAPGGETQYF.

This clone was observed a single time. V is TRBV7-9 and J is TRBJ1-5; D call uncertain. Germline V gives CDR1 SEHNR, CDR2 FQNEAQ (reference sequence). The V end was cut by 5 bases, the J end by 3 bases, with 11 bases between. The CDR3 extends over 14 amino acids. The CDR3 bases are TGTGCCAGCAGCAAAGATATACTCAATCAGCCCCAGCATTTT. It encodes CASSKDILNQPQHF.

The chain combines TRBV6-1 with TRBJ1-2; D may be TRBD1 (5 bases). Germline V lookup: CDR1 MNHNS, CDR2 SASEGT. The CDR3 consists of 14 residues. V lost 1 base to trimming and J lost 4 bases, with 10 bases between them. CDR3 DNA sequence: TGTGCCAGCAGTGAAGGGCAGGGTCCCTATGGCTACACCTTC. Protein product: CASSEGQGPYGYTF.

CDR3 amino acids: CASSLYEQYF. For the CDR3, the DNA is TGTGCCAGCAGTCTCTACGAGCAGTACTTC. The rearrangement links TRBV2 to TRBJ2-7; D gene ambiguous. This CDR3 comprises 10 residues. V gave up 5 bases and J gave up 3 bases, with 2 bases separating them. Germline-derived CDR1 and CDR2 are SNHLY and FYNNEI. Using reference TRBV2 and TRBJ2-7 for the parts outside the CDR3, the full variable domain is EPEVTQTPSHQVTQMGQEVILRCVPISNHLYFYWYRQILGQKVEFLVSFYNNEISEKSEIFDDQFSVERPDGSNFTLKIRSTKLEDSAMYFCASSLYEQYFGPGTRLTVT.

The V gene is TRBV7-2, the J gene TRBJ1-1; possible D gene TRBD1, 6 bases. The CDR3 contains 14 residues. Germline CDR1 and CDR2: SGHTA and FQGNSA. With 1 base removed from V and 6 bases from J, the gap between germline ends came to 12 bases. Written as DNA, the CDR3 is TGTGCCAGCAGCTTAGGGTCGTCAGGGGCTGAAGCTTTCTTT. It specifies CASSLGSSGAEAFF. The variable domain in full, completed from reference TRBV7-2 and TRBJ1-1, reads GAGVSQSPSNKVTEKGKDVELRCDPISGHTALYWYRQSLGQGLEFLIYFQGNSAPDKSGLPSDRFSAERTGGSVSTLTIQRTQQEDSAVYLCASSLGSSGAEAFFGQGTRLTVV.

This clone was recorded only once. The chain joins TRBV4-2 to TRBJ2-1; 10 nucleotides align to TRBD2. The CDR3 consists of 15 residues. Germline V lookup: CDR1 LGHNA, CDR2 YNFKEQ. The trim removed 4 bases at V and 5 bases at J, leaving 5 bases unmatched. CDR3 nucleotide sequence: TGTGCCAGCAGCCCCGGGACTAGCGCCAACAATGAGCAGTTCTTC. Protein: CASSPGTSANNEQFF.

The chain is built from TRBV19 and TRBJ1-1; 7 nucleotides align to TRBD1. The V gene's germline CDR1 is LNHDA and CDR2 SQIVND (reference sequence). The length of the CDR3 is 13 residues. V was pared by 7 bases and J by 4 bases, with 6 bases of the junction left unmatched. DNA for the CDR3: TGTGCCAGTAATCTCCAGGGGGTCACTGAAGCTTTCTTT. This sequence encodes CASNLQGVTEAFF.

This chain uses TRBV29-1 with TRBJ1-4; 10 positions agree with TRBD1. J lost 0 bases, V lost 7 bases, and 11 bases had no gene match. The germline CDR1 and CDR2 sequences are SQVTM and ANQGSEA. The CDR3 loop spans 17 amino acids. The CDR3 DNA follows: TGCAGCGCCGGGGACAGGGGACCCGTAGCAACTAATGAAAAACTGTTTTTT. Protein product: CSAGDRGPVATNEKLFF.

CDR3 sequence (DNA): TGTGCCAGTAGTATTATCCGAGGGGGCGCTTACTCTGGGATTTGGGTCGATGAGCAGTTCTTC. Residues: CASSIIRGGAYSGIWVDEQFF. The rearrangement uses TRBV19 and TRBJ2-1, with TRBD1 matching over 7 bases. V lost 3 bases and J lost 8; bases outside the gene matches: 28. Germline V lookup: CDR1 LNHDA, CDR2 SQIVND (reference sequence). This CDR3 is built from 21 residues.